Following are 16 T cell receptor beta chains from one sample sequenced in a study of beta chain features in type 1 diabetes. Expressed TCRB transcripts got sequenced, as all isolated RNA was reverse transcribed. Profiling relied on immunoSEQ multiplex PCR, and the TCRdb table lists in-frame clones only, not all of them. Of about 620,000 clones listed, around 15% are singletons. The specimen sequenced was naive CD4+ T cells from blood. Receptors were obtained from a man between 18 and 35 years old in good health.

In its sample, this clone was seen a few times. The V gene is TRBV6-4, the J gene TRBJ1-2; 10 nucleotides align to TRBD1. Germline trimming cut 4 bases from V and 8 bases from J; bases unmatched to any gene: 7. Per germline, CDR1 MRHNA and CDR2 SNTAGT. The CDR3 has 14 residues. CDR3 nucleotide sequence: TGTGCCAGCAGTGTAGGGGACAGGGGTTTAGGCTACACCTTC. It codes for CASSVGDRGLGYTF.

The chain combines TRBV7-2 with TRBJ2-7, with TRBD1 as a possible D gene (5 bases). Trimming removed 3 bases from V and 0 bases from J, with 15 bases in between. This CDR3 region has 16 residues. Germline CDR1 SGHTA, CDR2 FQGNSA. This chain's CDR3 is CASSFDRRKSSYEQYF. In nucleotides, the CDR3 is TGTGCCAGCAGCTTCGACAGAAGGAAAAGCTCCTACGAGCAGTACTTC.

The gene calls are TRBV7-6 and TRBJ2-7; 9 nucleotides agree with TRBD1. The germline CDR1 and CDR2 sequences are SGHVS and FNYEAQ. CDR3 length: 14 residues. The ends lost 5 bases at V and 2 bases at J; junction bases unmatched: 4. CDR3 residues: CASSPRTGAYEQYF. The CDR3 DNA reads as TGTGCCAGCAGCCCTCGGACAGGGGCCTACGAGCAGTACTTC.

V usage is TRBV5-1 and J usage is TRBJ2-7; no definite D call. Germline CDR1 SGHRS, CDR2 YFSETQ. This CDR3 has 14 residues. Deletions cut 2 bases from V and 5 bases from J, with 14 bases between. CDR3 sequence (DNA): TGCGCCAGCAGCTTATCCGGACGGAACCACGAGCAGTACTTC. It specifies CASSLSGRNHEQYF.

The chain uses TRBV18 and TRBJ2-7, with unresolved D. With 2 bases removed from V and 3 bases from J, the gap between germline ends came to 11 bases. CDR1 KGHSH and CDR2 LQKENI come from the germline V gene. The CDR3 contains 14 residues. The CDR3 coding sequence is TGTGCCAGCTCACCAAGGGTGACAAACTACGAGCAGTACTTC. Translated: CASSPRVTNYEQYF.

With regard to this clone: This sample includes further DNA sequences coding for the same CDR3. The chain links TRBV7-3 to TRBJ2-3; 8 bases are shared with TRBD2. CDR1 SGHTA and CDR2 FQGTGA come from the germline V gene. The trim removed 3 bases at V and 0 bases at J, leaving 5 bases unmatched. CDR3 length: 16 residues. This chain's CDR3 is CASSLRPSGSTDTQYF. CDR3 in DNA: TGTGCCAGCAGCTTGAGACCTAGCGGGAGCACAGATACGCAGTATTTT.

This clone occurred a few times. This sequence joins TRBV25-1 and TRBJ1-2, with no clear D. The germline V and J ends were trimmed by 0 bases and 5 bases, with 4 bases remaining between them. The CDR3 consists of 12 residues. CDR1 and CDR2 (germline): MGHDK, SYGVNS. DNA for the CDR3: TGTGCCAGCAGTGAATACAGTTATGGCTACACCTTC. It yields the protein CASSEYSYGYTF.

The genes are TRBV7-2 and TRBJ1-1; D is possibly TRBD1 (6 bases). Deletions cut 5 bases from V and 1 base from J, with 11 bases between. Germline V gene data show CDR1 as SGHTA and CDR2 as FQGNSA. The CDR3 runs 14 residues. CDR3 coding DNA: TGTGCCAGCAGCGTACAGGGTGGGAACACTGAAGCTTTCTTT. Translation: CASSVQGGNTEAFF.

The CDR3: CASSLRQGSYEQYF. CDR3 bases: TGTGCCAGCAGCTTAAGACAGGGCTCCTACGAGCAGTACTTC. The V call is TRBV9, the J call TRBJ2-7; 7 positions match TRBD1. The CDR3 runs 14 residues. V was clipped by 4 bases and J by 0 bases; unmatched bases: 4. Germline-derived CDR1 and CDR2 are SGDLS and YYNGEE.

The DNA for the CDR3 is TGCGCCAGCAGCTCATCCCGGACAGGGTCAACCGGGGAGCTGTTTTTT. It specifies CASSSSRTGSTGELFF. The chain joins TRBV5-1 to TRBJ2-2; 8 bases map to TRBD1. With V trimmed by 3 bases and J by 5 bases, 9 bases remained unmatched. CDR1 SGHRS and CDR2 YFSETQ come from the germline V gene. The CDR3 is made up of 16 amino acids.

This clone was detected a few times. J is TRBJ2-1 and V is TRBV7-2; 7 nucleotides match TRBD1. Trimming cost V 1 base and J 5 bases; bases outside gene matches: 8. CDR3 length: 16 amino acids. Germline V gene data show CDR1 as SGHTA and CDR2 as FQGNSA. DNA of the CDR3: TGTGCCAGCAGCTTAGTTGGGACAGTCGCGAACAATGAGCAGTTCTTC. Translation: CASSLVGTVANNEQFF.

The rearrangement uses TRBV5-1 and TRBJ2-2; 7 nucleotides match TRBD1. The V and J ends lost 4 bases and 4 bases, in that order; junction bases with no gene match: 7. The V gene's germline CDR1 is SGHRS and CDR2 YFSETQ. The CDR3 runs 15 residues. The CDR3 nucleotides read TGCGCCAGCAGCCCCGGACAGGCCCCCACCGGGGAGCTGTTTTTT. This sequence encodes CASSPGQAPTGELFF.

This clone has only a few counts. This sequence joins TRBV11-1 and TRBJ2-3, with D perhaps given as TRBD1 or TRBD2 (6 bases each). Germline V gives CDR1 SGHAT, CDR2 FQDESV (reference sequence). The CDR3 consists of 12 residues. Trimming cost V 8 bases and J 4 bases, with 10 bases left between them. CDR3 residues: CASGGLADTQYF. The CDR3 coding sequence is TGTGCCAGCGGGGGGCTCGCAGATACGCAGTATTTT.

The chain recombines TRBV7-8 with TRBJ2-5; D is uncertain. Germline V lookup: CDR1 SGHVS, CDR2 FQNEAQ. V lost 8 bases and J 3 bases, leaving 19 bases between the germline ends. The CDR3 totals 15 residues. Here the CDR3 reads CASLPRRINKETQYF. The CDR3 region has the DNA TGTGCCAGCCTCCCTAGGCGGATAAATAAAGAGACCCAGTACTTC.

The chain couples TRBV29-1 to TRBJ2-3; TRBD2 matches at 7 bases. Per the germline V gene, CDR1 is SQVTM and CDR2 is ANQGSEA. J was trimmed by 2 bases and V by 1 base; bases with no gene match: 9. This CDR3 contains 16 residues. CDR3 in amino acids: CSVEATRLAPTDTQYF. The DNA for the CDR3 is TGCAGCGTTGAAGCCACAAGACTAGCCCCCACAGATACGCAGTATTTT.

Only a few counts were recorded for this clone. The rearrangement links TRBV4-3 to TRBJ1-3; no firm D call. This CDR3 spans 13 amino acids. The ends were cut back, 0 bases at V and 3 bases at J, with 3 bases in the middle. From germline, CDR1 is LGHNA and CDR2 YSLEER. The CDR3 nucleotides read TGCGCCAGCAGCCAAGAATATGGAAACACCATATATTTT. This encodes CASSQEYGNTIYF.